Here is one T cell receptor beta chain with its context. Its antigen remains undetermined. Base quality data are lacking; no much larger clone is found one base away. Including cysteine and phenylalanine, the CDR3 has 14 amino acids. The DNA shown is the 42-base CDR3, in frame from base 1. V gives up 5 bases and J gives up 2 bases, and the segment between their germline ends measures 12 bases. CDR1 is given as GTSNPN and CDR2 as SVGIG, both from the germline V gene (reference sequence). The cohort consisted of 666 healthy bone marrow donors. At the time of sampling, all cohort members were nominally healthy, though unrecorded immune exposures were likely present. The donor tested CMV seropositive and was one of the 289 seropositive cohort members. Each donor provided a peripheral blood sample, and peripheral blood mononuclear cells were used for TCR beta sequencing. Genomic DNA extraction from the blood cell samples was performed with the Qiagen DNeasy Blood Extraction Kit.

These data belong to a study of cytomegalovirus exposure and HLA in healthy donors (dated by TCRdb to between 2016 and 2019). For context, the study as a whole: According to an earlier analysis of 587 of the donors, about 179 million T cells yielded 117 million unique TCR beta sequences and less than 300 Gb of sequence data. Rather than drawing on any new phenotypic data, the later analysis identified candidate immune exposures from TCR beta sequences and the way those sequences occurred across donors. Of the 350 to 450 genotyped donors, roughly 80% fell in the genetic ancestry cluster associated with self-reported Caucasian donors. Alongside the repertoire data, information on donor age, sex, ethnicity and CMV serostatus was compiled. A handful of DR-DQ haplotypes were treated as single units for association and clustering because of strong linkage in the cohort. The aim of the study was to test whether cataloging public T cell receptors could identify signatures of past pathogen exposure. Along with the approximately 620-subject first cohort, a separate validation cohort of more than 90 different subjects was used. To study patterns of TCR occurrence, a later analysis re-analyzed previously published TCR beta repertoires from 700 or so donors and added high-resolution HLA genotyping. In an earlier analysis of over 550 of the donors, high-throughput TCR beta sequencing was used to judge whether each TCR beta V gene segment behaved as functional or pseudogenic. Class I and class II HLA loci were covered by the typing at four-digit resolution. The number of typed donors differed by locus: about 620-640 for A, B, C, DRB1 and DQB1; some 500 for DQA1; 606 for DPA1; and some 450 for DPB1. Roughly 310 gigabases of sequencing data and tens of millions of unique TCR sequences were included in an early release covering about 600 HLA-typed donors. Across some 400 genotyped donors of the cohort, an average of about 240,000 unique TCR beta nucleotide sequences per donor were sequenced, and roughly 20% of those sequences were non-productive. A later genetic analysis used genome-wide SNP genotypes for about 55% of the 666 donors, treating that subset as a discovery cohort. The study profiled the T cell repertoires of about 720 subjects by immunosequencing and related them to cytomegalovirus serostatus. All discovery cohort repertoires had been generated on a single sequencing platform. The study combined high-throughput TCR immunosequencing, statistical association of individual TCRs with disease status, and machine learning to predict cytomegalovirus infection status.

On the study overall, not on this receptor specifically: Specific HLA alleles were associated with 15,000 to 20,000 TCR beta sequences at a false discovery rate of 0.05 in a later analysis. Several of the top co-occurrence clusters appeared to be linked to parvovirus B19, influenza, CMV and Epstein-Barr virus, according to a later analysis. While some public TCRs were present in many individuals, most TCR sequences turned up only very rarely across donors. Only TCR beta chains were sequenced in this cohort, and the absence of alpha or paired-chain data limited detectable features. A total of some 180 TCR beta chains were listed by the study as associated with cytomegalovirus. The sequencing pipeline was judged likely to have produced a cluster of highly shared sequence variants as a technical artifact. Immune exposure information for the cohort was limited to CMV serostatus. Because HLA typing was unavailable for some donors at each locus, only the typed subset was used in association tests. Some IMGT-functional V segments, including TRBV6-2 and TRBV6-3, could not be told apart with the 87-base-pair reads, so those segments were excluded. In both the original and validation cohorts, the classifier was reported to diagnose cytomegalovirus status with high specificity and sensitivity. The authors suggested that the approach could potentially be generalized to other disease states and immunological phenotypes. In a later analysis, HLA-associated TCR beta chains showed more clonal expansion and lower generation probabilities than non-associated chains that were equally common. An association between a missense DCLRE1C variant and V-gene and J-gene trimming of TCR beta chains was found in a later genetic analysis and replicated in an independent cohort. The earlier analysis of around 600 of the donors excluded roughly 17 rarely observed V segments, including chromosome 9 orphons, because counts were too low. An earlier analysis of roughly 570 of the donors showed that most TCR beta V segments appeared in productive rearrangements either about 87% or about 30% of the time, which broadly matched IMGT annotations. According to a later analysis, most CMV-associated TCR beta chains appeared to be HLA-restricted, and the HLA associations seemed to be driven largely by CMV exposure. A later genetic analysis reported fewer N-insertions in productive TCRs among donors in an Asian-associated ancestry cluster than the roughly 620-donor mean. In vitro tests confirmed that three of the cytomegalovirus-associated TCR beta chains recognize cytomegalovirus antigens. Linkage disequilibrium might explain the correlated functional status among segregating V segments, but an unknown experimental factor could not be excluded. A further reported finding was that TCR beta sequences accurately predicted the HLA-A and HLA-B alleles for most subjects in the first cohort. A later analysis found that TCR association rates varied across HLA loci, with DRB1 alleles showing the most associated TCRs and HLA-C alleles the fewest. Roughly uniform sequencing depth across donors was assumed in presence/absence analyses, although this assumption may not hold. Strong co-occurrence of HLA alleles, especially DR and DQ, made assigning TCR associations to individual alleles difficult.

The method behind the library was the immunoSEQ multiplex PCR assay. For the multiplex PCR, a mixture combining 60 forward primers for TCR Vbeta segments and 13 reverse primers for TCR Jbeta segments was used. Amplification of the CDR3 region of rearranged TCR beta genes was performed with a multiplex PCR assay on genomic DNA. The Illumina HiSeq System was used to sequence the amplified TCR beta libraries as 87-base-pair reads. The original pipeline was this. In a later analysis, tens of millions of unique TCR beta chains were counted across the approximately 670 repertoires, and about 9.9 million of these chains were shared by at least two donors. To remove PCR and sequencing errors, raw reads were error-corrected and collapsed into unique sequences using a nearest-neighbor algorithm that merged closely related sequences. Alignment of CDR3 sequences to IMGT reference sequences was used to assign V, D and J gene segments. Each retained sequence needed at least a six-nucleotide match to both a V gene segment and a J gene segment. A rearrangement was called productive if the CDR3 had no stop codons and remained in frame with V and J, and every other rearrangement was called non-productive. Following IMGT convention, CDR3 was defined as the stretch from the second conserved V-encoded cysteine to the conserved J-encoded phenylalanine. Sequences without an unambiguous match to a single V gene segment were excluded from the earlier analysis of 500 to 700 of the donors. In an earlier analysis of a few hundred of the donors, V segments were called functional above 56.7% productive rearrangements and were called segregating when the between-donor standard deviation exceeded 5%. A statistical classification framework was developed to diagnose cytomegalovirus status using the catalog of TCR beta chain sequences. A later analysis assigned V and J genes by comparing TCR nucleotide sequences with IMGT/GENE-DB human TR gene sequences. In a later analysis, CDR3 sequences and most-parsimonious VDJ recombination scenarios were assigned using the TCRdist pipeline. A later analysis defined each TCR beta chain by its CDR3 amino acid sequence plus V-gene family, and excluded reads lacking a unique V-gene family. A later analysis removed roughly 590 highly shared, low-generation-probability nucleotide sequences to deal with suspected cross-contamination and a sequencing artifact. A later analysis calculated a clonal expansion index for each public chain from normalized within-repertoire ranks of inferred template counts. Generation probabilities in a later analysis came from a VDJ recombination model fitted to out-of-frame rearrangements, and those results were checked against IGoR. In a later analysis, TCR-TCR, TCR-HLA and TCR-CMV co-occurrence was scored with hypergeometric tests, and a repertoire-size bias correction was applied to TCR pairs. In a later analysis, false discovery rates were estimated by permuting HLA or CMV assignments 20 times. In a later analysis, co-occurring TCRs were grouped with DBSCAN, and TCRdist sequence similarity was added when clustering was performed within HLA-allele-positive subsets. Repertoires with fewer than 30,000 or more than 120,000 public chains were left out of co-occurrence clustering, as were five repertoires with anomalous nucleotide sharing. The source is immuneACCESS, and TCRdb retained only in-frame sequences with V and J called. Part of the clones is not carried over; for the studies checked, unresolved V genes explain less than half of this, and the remainder is unexplained. The V and J calls and clone size were taken over from that table, and D and trimming were inferred from the DNA. This sample is represented by roughly 150,000 clones; roughly 80% of them were singletons. Approximately 11% of the sample is in the top ten clones.

The sequence was obtained from a young man in good health and CMV-seropositive. The chain joins TRBV30 to TRBJ2-2; a tentative D match to TRBD1 spans 7 bases. Sequenced material: PBMCs. The CDR3 amino acid sequence is: CAWQGGLNTGELFF. The nucleotides read TGTGCCTGGCAGGGGGGCCTTAACACCGGGGAGCTGTTTTTT.